This T cell receptor beta chain was retrieved from a study of blood T cell repertoires in COVID-19. Study in general: Nucleic acid was either cDNA or gDNA, and it came from T cells, B-cell-depleted T cells, or PBMCs.

Trimming stripped 2 bases from V and 2 bases from J, with 4 bases between. Per the germline V gene, CDR1 is MNHEY and CDR2 is SVGAGI. The CDR3 loop spans 13 amino acids. Source study methods: Reference gene primer amplification gave estimated nucleated cell counts. Some clones are missing from TCRdb's copy, which holds only in-frame ones; the method was immunoSEQ multiplex PCR. That table furnishes V, J and clone size, whereas the DNA furnished D and trimming. The sample contains some 58,000 clones, 65% to 90% of which appear only once. The chain employs TRBV6-5 and TRBJ1-3; D gene unclear. Material for sequencing was peripheral blood. The TCR was taken from a man between 40 and 49 years old with acute or convalescent COVID-19. CDR3 loop: CASSYGPGNTIYF. For the CDR3, the DNA is TGTGCCAGCAGTTACGGGCCTGGAAACACCATATATTTT.